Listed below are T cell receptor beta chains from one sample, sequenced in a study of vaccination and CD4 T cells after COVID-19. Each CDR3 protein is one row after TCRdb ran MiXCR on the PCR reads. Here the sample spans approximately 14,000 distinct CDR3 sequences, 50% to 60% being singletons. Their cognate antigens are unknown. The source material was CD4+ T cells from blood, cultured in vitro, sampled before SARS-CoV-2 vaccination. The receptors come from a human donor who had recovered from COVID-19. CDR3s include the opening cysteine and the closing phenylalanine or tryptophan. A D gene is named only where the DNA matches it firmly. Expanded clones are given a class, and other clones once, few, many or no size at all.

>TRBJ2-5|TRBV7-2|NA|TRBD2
TGTGCCAGCAGCTTATGGCGGGGGAGGGAGACCCAGTACTTC
CASSLWRGRETQYF
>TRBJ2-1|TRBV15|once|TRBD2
TGTGCCACCAGCAGAGACCTCCCTACTAGCGGGAGGGCGGGTGAGCAGTTCTTC
CATSRDLPTSGRAGEQFF
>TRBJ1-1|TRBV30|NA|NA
TGTGCCTGGAGTGTGTGGGGCGGGGGGAACACTGAAGCTTTCTTT
CAWSVWGGGNTEAFF
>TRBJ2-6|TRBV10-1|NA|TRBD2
TGCGCCAGGAGTCTTTTCCCGGGAGGCAACGTCCTGACTTTC
CARSLFPGGNVLTF
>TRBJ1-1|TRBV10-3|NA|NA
TGTGCCATCAGTGAGCCGGGAAACACTGAAGCTTTCTTT
CAISEPGNTEAFF
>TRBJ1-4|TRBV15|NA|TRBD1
TGTGCCACCAGCAGAGGTGGAGTCGGGACAGGGGTAGAGGTTGAAAAACTGTTTTTT
CATSRGGVGTGVEVEKLFF
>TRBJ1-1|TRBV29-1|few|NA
TGCAGCGCCCTCGGGGTAAGCGGCACTGAAGCTTTCTTT
CSALGVSGTEAFF
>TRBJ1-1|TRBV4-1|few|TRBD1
TGCGCCAGCAGCCAGGACACAGGACAGGGGGCGAATTCTGACACTGAAGCTTTCTTT
CASSQDTGQGANSDTEAFF
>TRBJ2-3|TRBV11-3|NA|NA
TGTGCCAGCAGCTTGAACGGTCTCGCAGATACGCAGTATTTT
CASSLNGLADTQYF
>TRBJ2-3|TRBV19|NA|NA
TGTGCCAGTAGCGAGGGTACAGATACGCAGTATTTT
CASSEGTDTQYF
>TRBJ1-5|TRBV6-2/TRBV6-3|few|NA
TGTGCCAGCAGACGTAACCTGGGACGGGATAGCAATCAGCCCCAGCATTTT
CASRRNLGRDSNQPQHF
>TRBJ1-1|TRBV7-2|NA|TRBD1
TGTGCCAGCAGCCGACAGGGGCAGAACACTGAAGCTTTCTTT
CASSRQGQNTEAFF